The clone carrying this T cell receptor beta chain was counted between two and nine times. Its specificity is not known. People whose metastatic non-small-cell lung cancer was chemo-refractory got focal radiation along with CTLA-4 blockade by ipilimumab. This sample is drawn from a study of radiotherapy plus CTLA-4 blockade in lung cancer. Points from the study as a whole: Expansion of tumor-derived TCR clones was observed in blood after radiotherapy plus ipilimumab. With interferon-beta, early dynamics of blood T cell clones were reported to best predict response.

V lost 3 bases and J lost 6, with 12 bases in between. Germline CDR1 LNHDA, CDR2 SQIVND (reference sequence). The CDR3 is 13 amino acids. This table comes from immunoSEQ multiplex PCR, and its TCRdb copy is limited to in-frame clones, with some not included. Of roughly 100,000 clones in the sample, about four fifths were seen once. This sequence joins TRBV19 and TRBJ2-7; D uncertain. Here the sequenced sample was peripheral blood, taken from a patient treated with radiotherapy plus ipilimumab. The sequence was collected from a human donor with non-small cell lung cancer that progressed on radiotherapy plus ipilimumab. In nucleotides, the CDR3 is TGTGCCAGTAGTATGGATTCTTGGAGCGAGCAGTACGTC. The encoded protein is CASSMDSWSEQYV.